The TCR beta chain under discussion was sequenced for a study of T cells in Graves' hyperthyroidism and ophthalmopathy. Study-wide context: Sampling of peripheral blood happened at initial diagnosis, prior to any treatment.

Findings of the study overall: Most clonotypes expanded in thyroid above 0.001 were likewise present in blood.

Ten or more counts support this clonotype. Its target is unknown. Template material for amplifying TCR beta CDR3 regions consisted of RNA transcripts. First-round RT-PCR of the TCR CDR3 relied on the HTBI primer set. From the multiplex PCR reads, TCRdb called clonotypes with MiXCR, one entry per CDR3 protein. The table records roughly 240,000 distinct CDR3 sequences, about 16% of them present only once. CDR3 length: 16 amino acids. The germline gives CDR1 KGHSH, CDR2 LQKENI. J gave up 4 bases and V 3 bases, and 5 bases lay outside the gene matches. Inclusion characteristics of ophthalmopathy patients comprised a Clinical Activity Score of at least 3, a NOSPECS grade of at least 4, and duration under 3 months. Out of over 7.5 ml of fresh peripheral blood came the PBMCs.

The sample comprised blood. The chain links TRBV18 to TRBJ2-1, with 11 positions matching TRBD2. The origin of this receptor is a woman under 30 with Graves' ophthalmopathy. The CDR3 spells CASSPKTSGDYNEQFF. CDR3 DNA sequence: TGTGCCAGCTCACCTAAGACTAGCGGGGATTACAATGAGCAGTTCTTC. Full variable domain (rest looked up from reference TRBV18 and TRBJ2-1): NAGVMQNPRHLVRRRGQEARLRCSPMKGHSHVYWYRQLPEEGLKFMVYLQKENIIDESGMPKERFSAEFPKEGPSILRIQQVVRGDSAAYFCASSPKTSGDYNEQFFGPGTRLTVL.